The 15 T cell receptor beta chains reported below all come from one sample, sequenced in a study of T cell repertoires in cytomegalovirus infection (dated by TCRdb to about 2019). The listed sequencing device is Illumina HiSeq 1500. The public sequencing data were trimmed at Q25 with fastp and processed into clonotypes with MiXCR by TCRdb, which kept only in-frame beta chains. Here each entry gathers all rows of one CDR3 protein and keeps the most common genes and DNA. The sample table lists fewer than 550,000 distinct CDR3 sequences, less than 30% of them with a count of one. The leading ten clones occupy about 13% of the sample. Input material: PBMCs. Receptors originate from a human donor in good health (CMV status not recorded). Some clones in this sample may be carry-over from other donors' samples.

This clonotype appeared once. The V call is TRBV11-2, the J call TRBJ1-2, with no clear D. Germline V gives CDR1 SGHAT, CDR2 FQNNGV. CDR3 length equals 12 residues. V was trimmed by 5 bases and J by 4 bases, leaving 8 bases between them. Here the CDR3 reads CASSPTSYGYTF. CDR3 DNA: TGTGCCAGCAGCCCTACTTCCTATGGCTACACCTTC.

This chain connects TRBV5-1 to TRBJ2-5, with TRBD2 identical over 9 bases. Germline V gene data show CDR1 as SGHRS and CDR2 as YFSETQ. This CDR3 is built from 16 residues. The junction had 9 bases not matched to a gene; V was cut back by 5 bases and J by 1 base. CDR3 sequence (DNA): TGCGCCAGCAGTATTAGCGGGAGTGTTAGCCAAGAGACCCAGTACTTC. It specifies CASSISGSVSQETQYF.

V is TRBV19 and J is TRBJ2-5, with D possibly being TRBD1 (6 bases). The germline V and J ends were trimmed by 2 bases and 3 bases, with 13 bases remaining between them. CDR1 and CDR2 (germline): LNHDA, SQIVND (reference sequence). The CDR3 has 15 amino acids. The CDR3 bases are TGTGCCAGTAGTATAAGACCCGACAGGAAAGAGACCCAGTACTTC. Amino acids: CASSIRPDRKETQYF.

The chain combines TRBV27 with TRBJ2-7; no firm D call. This CDR3 has 13 amino acids. CDR1 is MNHEY, CDR2 SMNVEV, per germline (reference sequence). The V end lost 2 bases, the J end lost 3 bases, and 8 bases lay between the germline ends. This chain's CDR3 is CASSLRPVYEQYF. The CDR3 bases are TGTGCCAGCAGTTTACGGCCAGTCTACGAGCAGTACTTC.

This clonotype was found a few times. The CDR3 sequence is CASSRRRSGQGHQPQHF. The CDR3, as DNA: TGTGCCAGCAGCCGAAGGAGATCGGGACAGGGTCATCAGCCCCAGCATTTT. The chain employs TRBV12-3 or TRBV12-4 and TRBJ1-5; 9 bases are a match to TRBD1. V was clipped by 6 bases and J by 5 bases; unmatched bases: 14. The CDR3 length is 17 residues.

In its sample, this clonotype was seen many times. The rearrangement links TRBV7-2 to TRBJ1-6, with D perhaps TRBD1 (6 bases). The CDR3 runs to 17 residues. Per the germline V gene, CDR1 is SGHTA and CDR2 is FQGNSA. V dropped 1 base and J dropped 6 bases, with 16 bases sitting between them. The CDR3 bases are TGTGCCAGCAGCTTAGTTTCGGGGGCTGGGAGTAATTCACCCCTCCACTTT. This codes for CASSLVSGAGSNSPLHF.

This clonotype was found a few times. V usage is TRBV6-2 or TRBV6-3 and J usage is TRBJ2-7; 10 bases are a match to TRBD1. This CDR3 is built from 14 residues. The germline CDR1 and CDR2 sequences are MNHEY and SVGEGT. V gave up 6 bases and J gave up 2 bases; unmatched junction bases: 4. The CDR3 nucleotides are TGTGCCAGCAGGGGGACAGGGGAACCCTACGAGCAGTACGTC. This translates into CASRGTGEPYEQYV.

The chain is built from TRBV27 and TRBJ1-5, with D possibly being TRBD1 (5 bases). Per the germline V gene, CDR1 is MNHEY and CDR2 is SMNVEV (reference sequence). This CDR3 has 19 amino acids. V gave up 6 bases and J gave up 4 bases, with 28 bases separating them. The CDR3 DNA follows: TGTGCCAGCAGAGTTTTCCCGCCCGGGCAGGGATCGGGGAATCAGCCCCAGCATTTT. Amino acids: CASRVFPPGQGSGNQPQHF.

The chain combines TRBV11-3 with TRBJ2-1; tentatively, D is TRBD2 (6 bases). Germline V gives CDR1 SGHNT, CDR2 YENEEA. CDR3 length: 17 residues. V dropped 5 bases and J dropped 2 bases, with 19 bases sitting between them. The DNA of the CDR3 is TGTGCCAGCAGCCTAGGGATGACGGGGGTAACCTACAATGAGCAGTTCTTC. It encodes CASSLGMTGVTYNEQFF.

The gene calls are TRBV20-1 and TRBJ2-1, with 8 bases fitting TRBD2. The CDR3 spans 14 residues. The junction had 9 bases not matched to a gene; V was cut back by 2 bases and J by 9 bases. CDR1 and CDR2 from the germline V gene are DFQATT and SNEGSKA (reference sequence). This CDR3 reads CSARSETSAVEQFF. DNA of the CDR3: TGCAGTGCTAGATCTGAGACTAGCGCGGTTGAGCAGTTCTTC.

The chain carries TRBV20-1 and TRBJ1-5; no clear D. The CDR3 loop spans 12 amino acids. Germline CDR1 is DFQATT and CDR2 is SNEGSKA (reference sequence). CDR3 region: CSPSNGNQPQHF. As DNA, the CDR3 is TGCAGCCCCTCTAACGGCAATCAGCCCCAGCATTTT.

V gene TRBV9 combines with J gene TRBJ1-1; tentatively, D is TRBD1 (6 bases). Trimming removed 5 bases from V and 5 bases from J, with 22 bases in between. Germline V gene sequence: CDR1 SGDLS, CDR2 YYNGEE. The CDR3 totals 16 residues. The DNA of the CDR3 is TGTGCCAGCAGTCCCGCACTTTGGGGGGCGGATACTGAAGCTTTCTTT. This encodes CASSPALWGADTEAFF.

V and J are TRBV24-1 and TRBJ2-2; the D is unclear. Germline V gene lookup returns CDR1 KGHDR and CDR2 SFDVKD. There are 13 residues in the CDR3. Trimming left V 9 bases short and J 6 bases short, with 13 bases between. Here the CDR3 reads CATFNPDAGELFF. In DNA form, the CDR3 reads TGTGCCACCTTCAACCCAGACGCCGGGGAGCTGTTTTTT.

This clonotype was counted only a few times. The J gene is TRBJ2-2, the V gene TRBV6-1; 13 bases are a match to TRBD2. Germline values: CDR1 MNHNS, CDR2 SASEGT. V dropped 4 bases and J dropped 5; count of bases not matched to a gene: 7. This CDR3 is built from 17 residues. The DNA of the CDR3 is TGTGCCAGCAGTGTTAGACTAGCGGGAGGTCTGACCGGGGAGCTGTTTTTT. Translating gives CASSVRLAGGLTGELFF.

V and J are TRBV19 and TRBJ2-7, with D hard to call. V was cut by 0 bases and J by 6 bases, with 3 bases left in between. The CDR3 sequence is 11 residues long. The germline CDR1 and CDR2 sequences are LNHDA and SQIVND (reference sequence). The CDR3 loop reads CASSIDREQYF. The CDR3 bases are TGTGCCAGTAGTATAGATCGCGAGCAGTACTTC.